This T cell receptor (beta chain) is from a study of radiotherapy plus CTLA-4 blockade in lung cancer. About the research overall: Objective responses emerged in 15% to 20% of patients, and roughly 32% attained disease control. Study-wide points: Early blood T cell clone changes and increased post-radiation serum interferon-beta were reportedly the strongest response predictors. Among blood TCR repertoires after radiotherapy plus ipilimumab, tumor-derived clones expanded.

The method was immunoSEQ multiplex PCR; TCRdb's version includes in-frame clones alone and lacks a portion of them. The table shows over 100,000 clones, with 81% occurring only once. Trimming took 3 bases from V and 8 from J, leaving 16 bases between them. CDR3 length: 15 residues. Germline V gene sequence: CDR1 KGHSH, CDR2 LQKENI. This clone appeared a few times. Its matching antigen is unknown. Focal radiation and CTLA-4 blockade (ipilimumab) were tested in chemo-refractory metastatic non-small-cell lung cancer patients. This specimen was peripheral blood, taken from a patient treated with radiotherapy plus ipilimumab. The TCR originated in a human donor with non-small cell lung cancer that progressed on radiotherapy plus ipilimumab. Some clones in this sample may be carry-over from other donors' samples. This rearrangement joins TRBV18 to TRBJ1-4; D ambiguous. CDR3 in amino acids: CASSPAWQNVEKLFF. For the CDR3, the DNA is TGTGCCAGCTCACCGGCGTGGCAGAACGTAGAAAAACTGTTTTTT.